This T cell receptor (beta chain) was sequenced for a study of blood T cell repertoires in COVID-19. Study background: From the United States, Italy and Spain came samples of acute and convalescent COVID-19.

As handled by the study authors: Cell counts per sample came from amplifying reference gene primers. Assay used: immunoSEQ multiplex PCR; TCRdb lists only in-frame clones, some missing. That table gives V, J and clone size, and the DNA gave D and trimming. The data hold roughly 23,000 clones, with 90% observed a single time. The TCR originated in a man aged 65-85 years with acute or convalescent COVID-19. Sequenced input: peripheral blood.

The chain's CDR3 is CASSLAPQGRTSQPQHF. The CDR3 DNA follows: TGTGCCAGCAGCCTCGCCCCCCAAGGTCGGACAAGTCAGCCCCAGCATTTT. The chain joins TRBV7-2 to TRBJ1-5, with D perhaps matching TRBD1 (5 bases). The V gene's germline CDR1 is SGHTA and CDR2 FQGNSA. The CDR3 is 17 amino acids. V was pared by 5 bases and J by 6 bases, with 23 bases between.